This T cell receptor (beta chain) was captured by sequencing in a study of PD-1 blockade in classical Hodgkin lymphoma. At the level of the study: Every 2 weeks, patients had 3 mg/kg nivolumab intravenously. General observations from the study: Exclusion was applied to patients who started nivolumab under 1 year after ASCT. Unlike CD8+ TCR diversity, which did not rise significantly by C4D1, CD4+ TCR diversity did.

The CDR3 contains 16 residues. The germline CDR1 and CDR2 sequences are SGHVS and FQNEAQ. The germline V and J ends were trimmed by 2 bases and 6 bases, with 14 bases remaining between them. Turning to this clone: Its matching antigen is unknown.

Every patient relapsed after autologous stem cell transplantation, and brentuximab vedotin exposure varied. The study recorded best responses of complete response, partial response or progressive disease. Sequenced by immunoSEQ multiplex PCR; TCRdb stores in-frame clones only, minus some. This table holds 70,000 or so clones, 71% found once. Source: peripheral blood mononuclear cells (PBMCs), taken before the second cycle of nivolumab. The chain employs TRBV7-8 and TRBJ1-6; D is unclear. This clonotype originated in a human donor with classical Hodgkin lymphoma. The chain's CDR3 is CASSLPRAGLNSPLHF. The CDR3 DNA sequence: TGTGCCAGCAGCTTACCCCGGGCAGGTCTTAATTCACCCCTCCACTTT.